The T cell receptor beta chain under discussion was sequenced for a study of blood T cell repertoires in COVID-19. Across the whole study: The origin of the acute and convalescent COVID-19 samples was the United States, Italy and Spain. Sample material is recorded as cDNA or gDNA derived from T cells, B-cell-depleted T cells, or PBMCs.

Authors' processing steps: Reference gene primer amplification gave estimated nucleated cell counts. TCRdb keeps only in-frame clones here, not all; method: immunoSEQ multiplex PCR. The V and J calls and clone size were taken over from that table, and D and trimming were inferred from the DNA. Seen here are about 200,000 clones, around 89% observed once, and the top ten hold 0.62%. Concerning this clone itself: This likely comes from a read error, as the CDR3 has no conserved phenylalanine or tryptophan at its end. The DNA is omitted, as the CDR3 cannot be located on it reliably, and the CDR3 follows TCRdb's listing.

CDR1 is LNHDA, CDR2 SQIVND, per germline (reference sequence). Ends included, the CDR3 has 9 residues. The sequence was obtained from a man in his fifties with acute or convalescent COVID-19. Sequencing was performed on peripheral blood. This chain uses TRBV19 with TRBJ1-2; the table's D gene call, TRBD1, was not cross checked with the DNA. CDR3 protein: CASSKAQNI.